Presented here are 30 T cell receptor beta chains from one specimen sequenced in a study of blood T cell repertoires in COVID-19. Generated by immunoSEQ multiplex PCR, the TCRdb table keeps only in-frame clones and is missing some. This repertoire shows 250,000 to 300,000 clones, almost 90% found once; its top ten account for roughly 12%. Sequenced material: peripheral blood. The source of these receptors is a woman in her twenties or thirties with COVID-19, enrolled during active disease.

The gene calls are TRBV6-6 and TRBJ1-4; D is undetermined. The CDR3 is made up of 12 amino acids. In germline, CDR1 is MNHNY, CDR2 SVGAGI (reference sequence). V shed 8 bases and J shed 8 bases, with 12 bases lying between them. The CDR3 spells CASRVGSEKLFF. CDR3 DNA sequence: TGTGCCAGCCGAGTGGGCTCCGAAAAACTGTTTTTT.

The CDR3 reads CASFDRGGGYTF. In DNA, the CDR3 is TGTGCCAGCTTCGACAGGGGAGGCGGCTACACCTTC. The chain uses TRBV28 and TRBJ1-2; 8 bases line up with TRBD1. Losses at the gene ends were 8 bases for V and 8 bases for J; bases not matched to a gene: 7. This CDR3 is built from 12 residues. CDR1 MDHEN and CDR2 SYDVKM come from the germline V gene.

This clone has a single count. The genes are TRBV28 and TRBJ2-5, with TRBD2 as a possible D gene (5 bases). The CDR3 consists of 14 residues. Per the germline V gene, CDR1 is MDHEN and CDR2 is SYDVKM. V gave up 3 bases and J gave up 1 base, with 9 bases separating them. The CDR3 loop is CASSFLDSQETQYF. The CDR3 DNA is TGTGCCAGCAGTTTCCTGGACTCCCAAGAGACCCAGTACTTC. The variable domain in full, completed from reference TRBV28 and TRBJ2-5, reads DVKVTQSSRYLVKRTGEKVFLECVQDMDHENMFWYRQDPGLGLRLIYFSYDVKMKEKGDIPEGYSVSREKKERFSLILESASTNQTSMYLCASSFLDSQETQYFGPGTRLLVL.

V is TRBV5-8 and J is TRBJ1-1; 8 nucleotides line up with TRBD1. The length of the CDR3 is 13 residues. V lost 7 bases, J lost 1 base, and 3 bases stayed unmatched. Germline-derived CDR1 and CDR2 are SGHTS and YDEGEE. The CDR3 sequence is CASGQGSNTEAFF. In DNA, the CDR3 is TGTGCCAGCGGACAGGGATCGAACACTGAAGCTTTCTTT.

This chain uses TRBV27 with TRBJ2-5, with TRBD2 as a possible D gene (5 bases). CDR3 size: 13 residues. V was pared by 4 bases and J by 5 bases, with 11 bases between. Per the germline V gene, CDR1 is MNHEY and CDR2 is SMNVEV (reference sequence). The DNA for the CDR3 is TGTGCCAGCAGTTACGCCCGGAGGGAGACCCAGTACTTC. This translates into CASSYARRETQYF.

The chain links TRBV19 to TRBJ2-7; 8 bases match TRBD2. Germline loops: CDR1 LNHDA, CDR2 SQIVND (reference sequence). The CDR3 runs 15 residues. J lost 3 bases, V lost 10 bases, and 14 bases had no gene match. CDR3 protein: CATRRGAVSSYEQYF. Written as DNA, the CDR3 is TGTGCCACTAGGCGGGGGGCGGTCTCGAGCTACGAGCAGTACTTC.

This clone was counted once. The chain uses TRBV6-5 and TRBJ2-5, with a weak D call TRBD2 (5 bases). From germline, CDR1 is MNHEY and CDR2 SVGAGI. V dropped 5 bases and J dropped 1 base, with 11 bases sitting between them. The CDR3 consists of 14 residues. CDR3: CASSTPSGQETQYF. CDR3 bases: TGTGCCAGCAGTACCCCCAGCGGCCAAGAGACCCAGTACTTC.

J is TRBJ2-7 and V is TRBV7-9, with TRBD2 matching 10 bases. The CDR3 sequence is 15 residues long. Unmatched junction bases numbered 3, after V lost 4 bases and J lost 0 bases. Germline V gives CDR1 SEHNR, CDR2 FQNEAQ (reference sequence). The CDR3 DNA reads TGTGCCAGCAGCTACACTAGCGGGATCTCCTACGAGCAGTACTTC. Its protein is CASSYTSGISYEQYF. The complete variable domain, with remaining parts taken from reference TRBV7-9 and TRBJ2-7, reads DTGVSQNPRHKITKRGQNVTFRCDPISEHNRLYWYRQTLGQGPEFLTYFQNEAQLEKSRLLSDRFSAERPKGSFSTLEIQRTEQGDSAMYLCASSYTSGISYEQYFGPGTRLTVT.

The rearrangement uses TRBV3-1 (or the pseudogene TRBV3-2) and TRBJ1-4; D might be TRBD1 (5 bases). This CDR3 region has 14 residues. Germline V gene data show CDR1 as LGHDT and CDR2 as YNNKEL (reference sequence). V lost 4 bases to trimming and J lost 8 bases, with 14 bases between them. CDR3 protein: CASSPQGTSEKLFF. The CDR3 region has the DNA TGTGCCAGCAGCCCCCAGGGAACCTCGGAAAAACTGTTTTTT.

The chain joins TRBV4-3 to TRBJ2-7, with unresolved D. CDR3 length: 15 residues. CDR1 LGHNA and CDR2 YSLEER come from the germline V gene. The V and J ends lost 4 bases and 4 bases respectively, with 17 bases between them. The CDR3 nucleotides read TGCGCCAGCAGCCTTTGGAGCATTGCACGGTACGAGCAGTACTTC. It specifies CASSLWSIARYEQYF.

This clone was observed a single time. The rearrangement links TRBV7-9 to TRBJ2-5; D is undetermined. The CDR3 is made up of 14 amino acids. V shed 5 bases and J shed 5 bases, with 15 bases lying between them. Germline CDR1 is SEHNR and CDR2 is FQNEAQ (reference sequence). CDR3 bases: TGTGCCAGCAGCCCCGATCCCTACGGGGAGACCCAGTACTTC. Its translation: CASSPDPYGETQYF.

The chain has TRBV6-2 or TRBV6-3 and TRBJ2-4, with 14 bases fitting TRBD2. This CDR3 region has 20 residues. Trimming at V came to 5 bases and at J to 1 base, leaving 13 bases not matched to a gene. Germline loops: CDR1 MNHEY, CDR2 SVGEGT. The CDR3 bases are TGTGCCAGCAGTCACCCGGGACTAGCGGGAGTCCTTGGGGCCAAAAACATTCAGTACTTC. This gives the protein CASSHPGLAGVLGAKNIQYF.

V usage is TRBV5-1 and J usage is TRBJ1-1; D unresolved. Germline V gene data show CDR1 as SGHRS and CDR2 as YFSETQ. This CDR3 has 13 amino acids. Trimming took 8 bases from V and 2 from J, leaving 13 bases between them. The CDR3: CASQTTLNTEAFF. The CDR3 region has the DNA TGCGCCAGTCAGACAACTTTAAACACTGAAGCTTTCTTT.

This CDR3 is CSLRDRGTDTQYF. CDR3 in DNA: TGCAGCCTCCGGGACAGGGGCACAGATACGCAGTATTTT. The chain couples TRBV29-1 to TRBJ2-3, with 9 bases fitting TRBD1. V trimming: 8 bases; J trimming: 1 base; junction bases outside the gene matches: 4. Germline V lookup: CDR1 SQVTM, CDR2 ANQGSEA. CDR3 length equals 13 residues.

This rearrangement joins TRBV24-1 to TRBJ2-5, with D tentatively TRBD2 (6 bases). V lost 5 bases to trimming and J lost 2 bases, with 14 bases between them. This CDR3 contains 15 residues. Germline V gene lookup returns CDR1 KGHDR and CDR2 SFDVKD. For the CDR3, the DNA is TGTGCCACCAGTGTTTGGAGGGCCGGTCAAGAGACCCAGTACTTC. This encodes CATSVWRAGQETQYF.

The rearrangement uses TRBV5-1 and TRBJ2-1; possible D gene TRBD2, 6 bases. From germline, CDR1 is SGHRS and CDR2 YFSETQ. There are 15 residues in the CDR3. The V end was cut by 7 bases, the J end by 6 bases, with 20 bases between. CDR3 loop: CASRLGRDSANEQFF. The CDR3 region has the DNA TGCGCCAGCCGACTAGGGCGGGACTCCGCCAATGAGCAGTTCTTC.

V usage is TRBV28 and J usage is TRBJ2-7; tentatively, D is TRBD2 (5 bases). CDR1 and CDR2 (germline): MDHEN, SYDVKM. With 5 bases removed from V and 3 bases from J, the gap between germline ends came to 14 bases. This CDR3 is 14 amino acids long. The CDR3 DNA is TGTGCCAGCAGTACCCCGGCGGGCGTCTACGAGCAGTACTTC. Its protein product is CASSTPAGVYEQYF.

A few counts support this clone. The chain links TRBV9 to TRBJ1-3, with a tentative D call TRBD1 (6 bases). Looked up from germline, CDR1 is SGDLS and CDR2 is YYNGEE. The CDR3 loop spans 13 amino acids. Deletions cut 4 bases from V and 4 bases from J, with 9 bases between. The CDR3 here is CASSKGTGNTIYF. The CDR3 DNA is TGTGCCAGCAGCAAAGGGACAGGAAACACCATATATTTT.

The V and J genes are TRBV7-2 and TRBJ1-2; no firm D call. The CDR3 loop spans 12 amino acids. The ends were cut back, 4 bases at V and 7 bases at J, with 10 bases in the middle. Germline lookup yields CDR1 SGHTA and CDR2 FQGNSA. CDR3 residues: CASSSGSVGYTF. Here the CDR3 DNA reads TGTGCCAGCAGCTCGGGATCGGTTGGCTACACCTTC.

A single count supports this clone. The chain is built from TRBV21-1 and TRBJ2-7; the table's D call, TRBD1, was not checked against the DNA. TRBV21-1 is a documented pseudogene. This CDR3 contains 17 residues. The CDR3 reads CASSAKNRDRGPYEQYF. The CDR3 DNA sequence: TGTGCCAGCAGCGCCAAAAACCGGGACAGGGGTCCCTACGAGCAGTACTTC.

This chain links TRBV5-1 with TRBJ2-3; 10 positions match TRBD2. V was pared by 0 bases and J by 8 bases, with 6 bases of the junction left unmatched. The germline V gene encodes CDR1 SGHRS and CDR2 YFSETQ. This CDR3 contains 15 residues. CDR3 bases: TGCGCCAGCAGCTTGGTTCTAGCGGGAGTAAGTACGCAGTATTTT. It translates to CASSLVLAGVSTQYF.

This clone was detected only a few times. This chain uses TRBV5-1 with TRBJ1-6; D gene unclear. The CDR3 runs 14 residues. V lost 1 base to trimming and J lost 5 bases, with 7 bases between them. The V gene's germline CDR1 is SGHRS and CDR2 YFSETQ. The CDR3 sequence is CASSLLGDNSPLHF. The CDR3 bases are TGCGCCAGCAGCTTGCTCGGGGATAATTCACCCCTCCACTTT.

This rearrangement joins TRBV5-1 to TRBJ2-3; TRBD2 matches at 9 bases. The V gene's germline CDR1 is SGHRS and CDR2 YFSETQ. The CDR3 extends over 17 amino acids. V shed 1 base, J shed 6 bases, and the junction held 12 bases outside the gene matches. CDR3 sequence reads: CASSLSTSGLGGDTQYF. CDR3 sequence (DNA): TGCGCCAGCAGCTTGTCGACTAGCGGTTTAGGGGGGGATACGCAGTATTTT. The whole variable domain, remainder taken from reference TRBV5-1 and TRBJ2-3, is KAGVTQTPRYLIKTRGQQVTLSCSPISGHRSVSWYQQTPGQGLQFLFEYFSETQRNKGNFPGRFSGRQFSNSRSEMNVSTLELGDSALYLCASSLSTSGLGGDTQYFGPGTRLTVL.

This clone has only one observation. The chain has TRBV28 and TRBJ1-4, with a tentative D call TRBD1 (6 bases). Per the germline V gene, CDR1 is MDHEN and CDR2 is SYDVKM. This CDR3 comprises 15 residues. The ends were cut back, 7 bases at V and 2 bases at J, with 14 bases in the middle. CDR3 protein: CASKGVPGTNEKLFF. CDR3 coding DNA: TGTGCCAGCAAGGGGGTCCCGGGGACTAATGAAAAACTGTTTTTT.

The chain recombines TRBV19 with TRBJ1-6, with 8 positions matching TRBD1. J gave up 0 bases and V 1 base, and 11 bases lay outside the gene matches. Per the germline V gene, CDR1 is LNHDA and CDR2 is SQIVND (reference sequence). There are 20 residues in the CDR3. The DNA of the CDR3 is TGTGCCAGTAGTATAGGTACAGGGGGGCCCTTAAGCTCCTATAATTCACCCCTCCACTTT. Its translation: CASSIGTGGPLSSYNSPLHF.

The chain couples TRBV4-1 to TRBJ2-5; D unresolved. This CDR3 is built from 14 residues. V was shortened by 4 bases and J by 1 base, with 10 bases between the two germline ends. Germline assignment: CDR1 MGHRA and CDR2 YSYEKL. The CDR3 sequence: CASSLGGSQETQYF. The CDR3 DNA reads as TGCGCCAGCAGCCTAGGCGGTTCCCAAGAGACCCAGTACTTC.

The J gene is TRBJ1-2, the V gene TRBV7-2; D is perhaps TRBD1 (6 bases). Germline V gene sequence: CDR1 SGHTA, CDR2 FQGNSA. With 5 bases removed from V and 4 bases from J, the gap between germline ends came to 11 bases. There are 13 residues in the CDR3. The CDR3: CASSPQQGYGYTF. The CDR3 bases are TGTGCCAGCAGCCCGCAACAGGGCTATGGCTACACCTTC.

V usage is TRBV4-3 and J usage is TRBJ2-7, with 8 positions matching TRBD2. Losses at the gene ends were 1 base for V and 6 bases for J; bases not matched to a gene: 8. This CDR3 comprises 15 residues. Germline V gives CDR1 LGHNA, CDR2 YSLEER. As DNA, the CDR3 is TGCGCCAGCAGCCAAGGTCGAGCGGGAGTTAGCGAGCAGTACTTC. Translated, it gives CASSQGRAGVSEQYF.

This clone has only one observation. The CDR3 bases are TGTGCCAGCAGCTTTCGGGGGAAGCAGTTCTTC. This sequence encodes CASSFRGKQFF. This sequence joins TRBV7-8 and TRBJ2-1; tentative D call: TRBD2 (6 bases). CDR1 is SGHVS and CDR2 is FQNEAQ in the germline V gene. The V gene lost 3 bases and the J gene lost 11 bases, with 8 bases spanning the gap. CDR3 length: 11 residues.

This chain joins TRBV5-1 and TRBJ2-3, with 9 bases fitting TRBD1. Germline trimming cut 4 bases from V and 0 bases from J; bases unmatched to any gene: 3. Germline values: CDR1 SGHRS, CDR2 YFSETQ. This CDR3 has 15 residues. CDR3 loop: CASSVGTGSTDTQYF. CDR3 DNA sequence: TGCGCCAGCAGCGTAGGGACAGGGAGCACAGATACGCAGTATTTT.